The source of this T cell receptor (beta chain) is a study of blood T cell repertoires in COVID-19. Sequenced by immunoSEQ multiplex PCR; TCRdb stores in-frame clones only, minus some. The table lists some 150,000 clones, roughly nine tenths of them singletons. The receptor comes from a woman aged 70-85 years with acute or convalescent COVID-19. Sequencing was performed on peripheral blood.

The CDR3 reads CASSPDSRHQPQHF. The DNA of the CDR3 is TGTGCCAGCAGCCCCGACAGCCGGCATCAGCCCCAGCATTTT. The genes are TRBV28 and TRBJ1-5; D is perhaps TRBD1 (5 bases). Germline loops: CDR1 MDHEN, CDR2 SYDVKM. CDR3 length: 14 amino acids. V dropped 6 bases and J dropped 5 bases, with 14 bases sitting between them.